This is a list of T cell receptor beta chains from one sample in a study of early T cells in non-severe SARS-CoV-2 infection. TCRdb re-called the 5' RACE reads with MiXCR, one entry per CDR3 protein. This sample has fewer than 55,000 distinct CDR3 sequences, with over 8% found just once. Sequenced material: whole blood. These receptor sequences come from an adult who was a healthcare worker with PCR-confirmed SARS-CoV-2 infection or an uninfected control (not recorded which). CDR3s include the opening cysteine and the closing phenylalanine or tryptophan. The D gene is left open where the match is weak. Only part of the rows carry a size: once, few, many, or a class if the clone is expanded.

TRBD1	TRBV29-1	TRBJ1-3	many	TGCAGCGCCTCCGGGACAGCTTCTGGAAACACCATATATTTT	CSASGTASGNTIYF
-	TRBV7-8	TRBJ2-5	many	TGTGCCAGCAGCAAAGACCGACAGGTCCAAGAGACCCAGTACTTC	CASSKDRQVQETQYF
TRBD1	TRBV2	TRBJ1-1	few	TGTGCCGGATCTCCGGGACAGGTCGGAACTGAAGCTTTCTTT	CAGSPGQVGTEAFF
-	TRBV29-1	TRBJ1-2	many	TGCAGCGTTGAGGCACAGGACTATGGCTACACCTTC	CSVEAQDYGYTF
TRBD1	TRBV5-1	TRBJ1-2	many	TGCGCCAGCAGCTCCACGGGACAGCCTAACTATGGCTACACCTTC	CASSSTGQPNYGYTF
-	TRBV12-3/TRBV12-4	TRBJ2-7	many	TGTGCCAGCAGTTTCAGGGGCGAGCAGTACTTC	CASSFRGEQYF
-	TRBV7-2	TRBJ2-4	-	TGTGCCAGCAGCACCCGAGGAAACATTCAGTACTTC	CASSTRGNIQYF
TRBD1	TRBV6-6	TRBJ1-4	-	TGTGCCAGCAGTTACGGGGGACAGACTAATGAAAAACTGTTTTTT	CASSYGGQTNEKLFF
-	TRBV7-9	TRBJ2-2	-	TGTGCCAGCAGCTCGGGGGCCGGGGAGCTGTTTTTT	CASSSGAGELFF
-	TRBV10-3	TRBJ2-1	many	TGTGCCATCAGTGCTGACTACAATGAGCAGTTCTTC	CAISADYNEQFF
-	TRBV7-2	TRBJ1-3	many	TGTGCCAGCAGCTTTTCCGACAGTTCCTCTGGAAACACCATATATTTT	CASSFSDSSSGNTIYF
TRBD1	TRBV11-1	TRBJ1-2	-	TGTGCCAGCAGCCGTGGACAGGGGAGAGGTCATGGCTACACCTTC	CASSRGQGRGHGYTF
TRBD1	TRBV2	TRBJ2-3	-	TGTGCCAGCAGACCCCGGCGGACAGGGGTGGCAGATACGCAGTATTTT	CASRPRRTGVADTQYF
-	TRBV3-2	TRBJ2-7	few	TGTGCCAGCAGCCAGTGGACTAGCGGGGGCCCATACGAGCAGTACTTC	CASSQWTSGGPYEQYF
-	TRBV6-2/TRBV6-3	TRBJ1-1	many	TGTGCCAGCAGCAGGCTTCGCACTGAAGCTTTCTTT	CASSRLRTEAFF
-	TRBV5-5	TRBJ1-4	many	TGTGCCAGCAGCCCACCGACGGGGACTAATGAAAAACTGTTTTTT	CASSPPTGTNEKLFF
-	TRBV19	TRBJ2-1	many	TGTGCCAGTAGTGAGTGGGACGGGCTGATTAATGAGCAGTTCTTC	CASSEWDGLINEQFF